This TCR beta chain was recovered during a study of CD8+CD57+ T cells in acquired aplastic anemia. Study-level background: Mean DNA quantity obtained from sorted CD4+ and CD8+ cells was 3 to 3.5 ug. As sequenced from healthy donors, CD4+ cells averaged roughly 11 million reads. Findings and caveats of the study: Around 30 sequences, all CD8+ CDR3, were shared between patients and controls. With respect to CD8+ Simpson's diversity, patients and controls did not differ significantly.

The study profiled TCR beta VDJ and CDR3 using genomic DNA as template. TCRdb redid the calling of the reads with MiXCR, one entry per CDR3 protein. Seen here are about 170,000 distinct CDR3 sequences, roughly 40% observed once, and the top ten hold about 1.1%. This CDR3 contains 13 residues. Germline assignment: CDR1 SGHRS and CDR2 YFSETQ. J was trimmed by 4 bases and V by 4 bases; bases with no gene match: 4. This clonotype appeared many times. Antigen unknown. Sample: sorted CD4+, CD8+, or CD8+CD57+ T cells (not recorded which) from PBMCs. The sequence derives from a human donor in good health. The V call is TRBV5-1, the J call TRBJ1-2; 7 bases align to TRBD1. This chain's CDR3 is CASSEGQFYGYTF. The CDR3 bases are TGCGCCAGCAGCGAGGGACAGTTCTATGGCTACACCTTC.